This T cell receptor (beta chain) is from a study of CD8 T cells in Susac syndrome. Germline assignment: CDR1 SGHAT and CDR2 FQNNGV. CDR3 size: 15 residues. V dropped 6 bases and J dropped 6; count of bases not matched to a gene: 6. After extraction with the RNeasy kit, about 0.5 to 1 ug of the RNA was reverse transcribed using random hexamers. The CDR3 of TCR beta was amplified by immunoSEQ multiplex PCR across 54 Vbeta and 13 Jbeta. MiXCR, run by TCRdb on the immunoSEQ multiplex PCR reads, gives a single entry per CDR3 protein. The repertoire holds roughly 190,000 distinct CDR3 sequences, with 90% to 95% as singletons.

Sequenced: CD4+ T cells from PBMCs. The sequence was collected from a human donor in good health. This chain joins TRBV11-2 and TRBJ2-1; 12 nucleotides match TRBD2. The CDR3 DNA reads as TGTGCCAGCAGTCCTAGCGGGGGGGCCCTCAATGAGCAGTTCTTC. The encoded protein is CASSPSGGALNEQFF.